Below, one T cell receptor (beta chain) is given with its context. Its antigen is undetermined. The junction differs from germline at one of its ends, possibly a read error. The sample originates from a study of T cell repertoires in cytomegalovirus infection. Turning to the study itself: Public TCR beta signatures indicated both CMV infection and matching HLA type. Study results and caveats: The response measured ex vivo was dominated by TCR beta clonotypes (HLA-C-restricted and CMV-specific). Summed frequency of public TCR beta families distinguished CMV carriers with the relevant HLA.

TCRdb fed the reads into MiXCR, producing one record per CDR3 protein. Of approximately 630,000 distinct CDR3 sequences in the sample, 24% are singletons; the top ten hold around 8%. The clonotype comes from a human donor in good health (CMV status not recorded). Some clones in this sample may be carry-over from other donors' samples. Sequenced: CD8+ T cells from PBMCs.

The CDR3 sequence: CASSWWVGPRSLVF. CDR3 DNA: TGTGCCAGCAGCTGGTGGGTAGGGCCAAGGAGCTTGGTTTTT. The gene calls are TRBV5-6 and TRBJ2-2; no clear D. CDR3 length equals 14 residues. The V gene's germline CDR1 is SGHDT and CDR2 YYEEEE.